The present T cell receptor beta chain was sequenced within a study of cytomegalovirus exposure and HLA in healthy donors. Whole-study context: T cells numbering around 190 million yielded 100 million to 120 million unique TCR beta sequences in an earlier analysis. Study-level findings and limits: TCR beta V- and J-gene trimming was later associated with a missense DCLRE1C variant.

Losses at the gene ends were 5 bases for V and 6 bases for J; bases not matched to a gene: 8. The CDR3 is 16 residues long. Germline CDR1 reads MNHEY; CDR2 reads SMNVEV (reference sequence). The PCR was carried out with 60 Vbeta primers and 13 Jbeta primers. Authors' analysis steps: In a later analysis, the count reached 80 million or so unique TCR beta chains, with about 9.9 million shared. Sequencing used immunoSEQ multiplex PCR; TCRdb keeps in-frame clones, though not all of them. For V, J and clone size, that table is used; D and trimming come from the DNA. The sample consists of under 200,000 clones, about four fifths of them appearing once. Comments on this clone: Its target is not known.

V gene TRBV27 combines with J gene TRBJ2-2; TRBD2 matches 11 bases. Material: PBMCs. This receptor was obtained from a woman aged 50 to 65 in good health and CMV-seropositive. CDR3 in amino acids: CASSPIAGGQAGELFF. CDR3 in DNA: TGTGCCAGCAGTCCAATAGCGGGGGGGCAGGCCGGGGAGCTGTTTTTT.